This T cell receptor (beta chain) was obtained from a study of T cells in women clearing cervical HPV infection. General study results and limits: CIN3+ cases had significantly higher TCR repertoire richness than controls, but evenness did not differ. TRBV6-7 abundance was lower in cases than controls (about 0.099% versus 0.16%).

Of note for this clone: Antigen: not known. The read terminates 3 residues before the CDR3 end, so the remaining end is supplied by the germline J gene.

The assay was immunoSEQ multiplex PCR, and TCRdb's table has in-frame clones only and misses some. This table holds tens of thousands of clones. MY09/MY11 PCR detected cervical HPV DNA; dot-blot assigned genotypes. This CDR3 spans 14 amino acids. Germline V CDR1 and CDR2: SEHNR, FQNEAQ (reference sequence). The origin of this receptor is a woman between 18 and 70 years old with a cervical HPV16 infection that either progressed to CIN3+ or cleared (not recorded which). V gene TRBV7-9 combines with J gene TRBJ1-2; D may be TRBD1 (5 bases). The sample was blood buffy coat. CDR3 DNA (partial): TGTGCCAGCAGCTTAGGGGCAGGGTGGTACGAC. This encodes CASSLGAGWYD. The whole CDR3 reads CASSLGAGWYDYTF.